The 15 T cell receptor beta chains in this list originate from one sample, sequenced in a study of cytomegalovirus exposure and HLA in healthy donors. Primers for the PCR totalled 60 Vbeta and 13 Jbeta. This table comes from immunoSEQ multiplex PCR, and its TCRdb copy is limited to in-frame clones, with some not included. The data contain 99,000 or so clones, 70% to 85% of them singletons. Sequencing input: PBMCs. Receptors originate from a woman in her late teens or twenties in good health and CMV-seropositive.

J is TRBJ2-1 and V is TRBV7-6; 10 bases are shared with TRBD2. Germline V gene data show CDR1 as SGHVS and CDR2 as FNYEAQ. With V trimmed by 1 base and J by 5 bases, 2 bases remained unmatched. The CDR3 consists of 15 residues. CDR3 sequence (DNA): TGTGCCAGCAGCTTAGTTGGACTAGCGGACAATGAGCAGTTCTTC. This translates into CASSLVGLADNEQFF.

V usage is TRBV10-3 and J usage is TRBJ2-3; 9 bases fit TRBD1. The germline CDR1 and CDR2 sequences are ENHRY and SYGVKD. With V trimmed by 4 bases and J by 5 bases, 7 bases remained unmatched. CDR3 length: 15 residues. CDR3 coding DNA: TGTGCCATCAGTGTCGGGGACAGGGCTGGAGATACGCAGTATTTT. As protein: CAISVGDRAGDTQYF.

With regard to this clone: This CDR3 fails to terminate in the conserved phenylalanine or tryptophan, so it likely reflects a read error. The rearrangement joins TRBV4-1 to TRBJ1-4; D is perhaps TRBD1 (6 bases). This CDR3 has 14 residues. Deletions cut 1 base from V and 7 bases from J, with 10 bases between. The germline CDR1 and CDR2 sequences are MGHRA and YSYEKL. The CDR3 DNA reads TGCGCCAGCAGCCAAGGGGGGCTGGTTGAAAAACTGTTTGTT. Translation gives CASSQGGLVEKLFV.

This chain connects TRBV6-5 to TRBJ2-7; the match to TRBD2 covers 8 bases. The CDR3 runs 15 residues. Germline-derived CDR1 and CDR2 are MNHEY and SVGAGI. Trimming at V came to 0 bases and at J to 4 bases, leaving 5 bases not matched to a gene. CDR3 region: CASSYSGGRRYEQYF. CDR3 nucleotide sequence: TGTGCCAGCAGTTACTCCGGCGGGAGGCGTTACGAGCAGTACTTC.

The chain combines TRBV28 with TRBJ2-2; 11 bases agree with TRBD2. Losses at the gene ends were 2 bases for V and 6 bases for J; bases not matched to a gene: 2. The CDR3 runs 15 residues. Germline V CDR1 and CDR2: MDHEN, SYDVKM. The CDR3 protein is CASSLILAGAGELFF. As DNA, the CDR3 is TGTGCCAGCAGTTTAATACTAGCGGGAGCCGGGGAGCTGTTTTTT.

This clone showed up just a few times. The chain employs TRBV28 and TRBJ2-5; D remains unclear. CDR3 length: 17 residues. V gave up 5 bases and J gave up 8 bases, with 27 bases separating them. From germline, CDR1 is MDHEN and CDR2 SYDVKM. CDR3 region: CASSSTKRRLLERTQYF. CDR3 nucleotides: TGTGCCAGCAGTAGTACTAAAAGACGGTTGTTGGAGCGAACCCAGTACTTC.

The chain is built from TRBV5-1 and TRBJ2-3, with D unresolved. CDR1 and CDR2 from the germline V gene are SGHRS and YFSETQ. The CDR3 contains 14 residues. Deletions cut 1 base from V and 1 base from J, with 7 bases between. Here the CDR3 DNA reads TGCGCCAGCAGCTTGCAGGCAGGCACAGATACGCAGTATTTT. Translating gives CASSLQAGTDTQYF. The full variable domain, rest sourced from reference TRBV5-1 and TRBJ2-3, is KAGVTQTPRYLIKTRGQQVTLSCSPISGHRSVSWYQQTPGQGLQFLFEYFSETQRNKGNFPGRFSGRQFSNSRSEMNVSTLELGDSALYLCASSLQAGTDTQYFGPGTRLTVL.

The chain employs TRBV5-6 and TRBJ2-5; D call uncertain. With 3 bases removed from V and 1 base from J, the gap between germline ends came to 13 bases. This CDR3 region has 15 residues. Germline CDR1 reads SGHDT; CDR2 reads YYEEEE. The CDR3 sequence: CASSSKDTFQETQYF. The CDR3 bases are TGTGCCAGCAGCTCAAAAGACACTTTCCAAGAGACCCAGTACTTC.

A note on this clone: Other nucleotide sequences in the sample specify the same CDR3. The gene calls are TRBV5-1 and TRBJ2-7; TRBD1 agrees at 9 bases. Unmatched junction bases numbered 4, after V lost 4 bases and J lost 2 bases. The CDR3 sequence is 14 residues long. Per germline, CDR1 SGHRS and CDR2 YFSETQ. Here the CDR3 reads CASSLGTGTYEQYF. CDR3 nucleotides: TGCGCCAGCAGCCTTGGGACAGGGACCTACGAGCAGTACTTC.

This rearrangement joins TRBV10-1 to TRBJ2-2, with D perhaps matching TRBD1 (6 bases). Trimming stripped 2 bases from V and 7 bases from J, with 14 bases between. The length of the CDR3 is 15 residues. Germline assignment: CDR1 WNHNN and CDR2 SYGVQD (reference sequence). CDR3 nucleotide sequence: TGCGCCAGCAGTGAGCCGGGACATCGCGGCGGGGAGCTGTTTTTT. Its protein is CASSEPGHRGGELFF.

This clone is a singleton in its sample. The chain carries TRBV11-2 and TRBJ1-2, with D perhaps matching TRBD1 (6 bases). The V end was cut by 4 bases, the J end by 3 bases, with 21 bases between. Germline values: CDR1 SGHAT, CDR2 FQNNGV. This CDR3 has 17 residues. Here the CDR3 reads CASSSIGLYREDYGYTF. The CDR3 region has the DNA TGTGCCAGCAGCTCTATTGGTCTATACAGGGAAGACTATGGCTACACCTTC.

The J gene is TRBJ2-7, the V gene TRBV19, with D hard to call. V shed 6 bases and J shed 4 bases, with 13 bases lying between them. Germline loops: CDR1 LNHDA, CDR2 SQIVND (reference sequence). The CDR3 spans 13 residues. The DNA of the CDR3 is TGTGCCAGTAGGATGGGCTCCACTTACGAGCAGTACTTC. It codes for CASRMGSTYEQYF.

This rearrangement joins TRBV5-1 to TRBJ2-1; the match to TRBD1 covers 7 bases. CDR1 is SGHRS and CDR2 is YFSETQ in the germline V gene. The trim removed 0 bases at V and 8 bases at J, leaving 11 bases unmatched. This CDR3 contains 16 residues. CDR3 protein: CASSLARQGSLHEQFF. The CDR3 region has the DNA TGCGCCAGCAGCTTGGCCCGACAGGGTAGTTTACATGAGCAGTTCTTC.

The chain couples TRBV6-1 to TRBJ1-2; D ambiguous. This CDR3 is built from 13 residues. The V and J ends lost 8 bases and 2 bases respectively, with 12 bases between them. Germline V CDR1 and CDR2: MNHNS, SASEGT. CDR3 in DNA: TGTGCCAGCGCATTTGACACCAACTATGGCTACACCTTC. This sequence encodes CASAFDTNYGYTF.

This chain links TRBV7-9 with TRBJ1-1; D is unresolved. V lost 2 bases and J 0 bases, leaving 4 bases between the germline ends. The CDR3 runs 13 residues. The germline gives CDR1 SEHNR, CDR2 FQNEAQ (reference sequence). The DNA of the CDR3 is TGTGCCAGCAGCTTATCCGTGAACACTGAAGCTTTCTTT. Its protein is CASSLSVNTEAFF. The full variable domain, completed using reference TRBV7-9 and TRBJ1-1, is DTGVSQNPRHKITKRGQNVTFRCDPISEHNRLYWYRQTLGQGPEFLTYFQNEAQLEKSRLLSDRFSAERPKGSFSTLEIQRTEQGDSAMYLCASSLSVNTEAFFGQGTRLTVV.